This passage covers 4 T cell receptor beta chains from one sample sequenced in a study of blood T cell repertoires in COVID-19. TCRdb keeps only in-frame clones here, not all; method: immunoSEQ multiplex PCR. The table has about 230,000 clones, around four fifths seen once. Material for sequencing was peripheral blood. The receptors come from a man aged 40-50 years with acute or convalescent COVID-19.

The chain carries TRBV7-2 and TRBJ1-3; 7 nucleotides match TRBD1. CDR3 length: 16 residues. V dropped 2 bases and J dropped 0; count of bases not matched to a gene: 4. Germline V gives CDR1 SGHTA, CDR2 FQGNSA. The CDR3 here is CASSLLGGNSGNTIYF. DNA of the CDR3: TGTGCCAGCAGCTTATTAGGGGGCAACTCTGGAAACACCATATATTTT.

The gene calls are TRBV14 and TRBJ2-7; 7 bases align to TRBD1. CDR3 length: 14 amino acids. From germline, CDR1 is SGHDN and CDR2 FVKESK. V trimming: 4 bases; J trimming: 4 bases; junction bases outside the gene matches: 7. The CDR3, as DNA: TGTGCCAGCAGCCGGTTGACAGGGTTTTACGAGCAGTACTTC. This translates into CASSRLTGFYEQYF.

The chain couples TRBV27 to TRBJ1-6; TRBD1 might be the D (5 bases). The ends were cut back, 2 bases at V and 7 bases at J, with 9 bases in the middle. This CDR3 is 14 amino acids long. CDR1 and CDR2 from the germline V gene are MNHEY and SMNVEV (reference sequence). The CDR3 DNA reads as TGTGCCAGCAGTTTAGGGCAGGGCAATTCACCCCTCCACTTT. It codes for CASSLGQGNSPLHF.

This chain joins TRBV7-2 and TRBJ2-5, with TRBD2 matching over 9 bases. CDR3 length: 16 amino acids. The germline V gene has CDR1 SGHTA and CDR2 FQGNSA. V was clipped by 5 bases and J by 4 bases; unmatched bases: 11. The CDR3 nucleotides read TGTGCCAGCAGCCCGATATTAGCGGGAGTTGGAGAGACCCAGTACTTC. This sequence encodes CASSPILAGVGETQYF. Variable domain in full (rest from reference TRBV7-2 and TRBJ2-5): GAGVSQSPSNKVTEKGKDVELRCDPISGHTALYWYRQSLGQGLEFLIYFQGNSAPDKSGLPSDRFSAERTGGSVSTLTIQRTQQEDSAVYLCASSPILAGVGETQYFGPGTRLLVL.